The clone carrying this T cell receptor (beta chain) was counted only a few times. As yet, its antigen is unknown. The CDR3 consists of 16 residues. The ends lost 2 bases at V and 4 bases at J; junction bases unmatched: 9. Per the germline V gene, CDR1 is SGHTA and CDR2 is FQGNSA. This record belongs to a study of response to subunit inactivated influenza vaccine. TCRdb passed the RT-PCR reads through MiXCR, listing each CDR3 protein once. The sample has fewer than 550,000 distinct CDR3 sequences, approximately 24% seen once. Study outcomes and limitations: Authors suggested that a seasonal influenza vaccination recruits few new T cells each time.

Sequences were derived from CD4+ T cells sorted from PBMCs, sampled roughly 5 days after vaccination. The gene calls are TRBV7-2 and TRBJ1-1; 8 bases align to TRBD1. This TCR was recovered from a man aged 45 to 65 who received an inactivated influenza vaccine. Here the CDR3 DNA reads TGTGCCAGCAGCTTAATGGGCAGGGGGCGAGTCACTGAAGCTTTCTTT. Its translation is CASSLMGRGRVTEAFF.